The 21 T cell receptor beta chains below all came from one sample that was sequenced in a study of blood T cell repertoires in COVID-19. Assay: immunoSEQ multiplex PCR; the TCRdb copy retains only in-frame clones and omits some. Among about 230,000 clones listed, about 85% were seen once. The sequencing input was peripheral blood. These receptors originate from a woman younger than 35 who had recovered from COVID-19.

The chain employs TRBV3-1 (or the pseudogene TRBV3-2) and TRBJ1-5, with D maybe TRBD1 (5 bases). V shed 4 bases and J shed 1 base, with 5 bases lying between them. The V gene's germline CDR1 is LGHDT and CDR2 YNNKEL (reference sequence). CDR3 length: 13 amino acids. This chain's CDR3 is CASSPGSNQPQHF. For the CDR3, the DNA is TGTGCCAGCAGCCCAGGGAGCAATCAGCCCCAGCATTTT.

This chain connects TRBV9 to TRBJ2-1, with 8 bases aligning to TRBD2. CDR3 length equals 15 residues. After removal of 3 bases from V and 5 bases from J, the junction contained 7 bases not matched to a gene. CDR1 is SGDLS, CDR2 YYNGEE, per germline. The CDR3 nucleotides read TGTGCCAGCAGCGCCACGACTAGCGCTAACAATGAGCAGTTCTTC. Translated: CASSATTSANNEQFF. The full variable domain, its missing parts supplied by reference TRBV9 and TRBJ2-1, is DSGVTQTPKHLITATGQRVTLRCSPRSGDLSVYWYQQSLDQGLQFLIQYYNGEERAKGNILERFSAQQFPDLHSELNLSSLELGDSALYFCASSATTSANNEQFFGPGTRLTVL.

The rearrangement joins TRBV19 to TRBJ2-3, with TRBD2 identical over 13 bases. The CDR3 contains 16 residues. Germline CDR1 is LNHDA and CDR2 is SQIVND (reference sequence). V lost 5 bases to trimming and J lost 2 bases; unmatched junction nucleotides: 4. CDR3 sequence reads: CASSSLAGGVTDTQYF. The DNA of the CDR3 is TGTGCCAGTAGTTCACTAGCGGGAGGGGTCACAGATACGCAGTATTTT.

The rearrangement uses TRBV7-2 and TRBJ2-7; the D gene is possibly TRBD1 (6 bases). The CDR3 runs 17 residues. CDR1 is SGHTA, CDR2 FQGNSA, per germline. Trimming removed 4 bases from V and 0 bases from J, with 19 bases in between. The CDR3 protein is CASSSYTGQISSYEQYF. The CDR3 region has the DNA TGTGCCAGCAGCTCCTACACCGGACAGATTAGCTCCTACGAGCAGTACTTC.

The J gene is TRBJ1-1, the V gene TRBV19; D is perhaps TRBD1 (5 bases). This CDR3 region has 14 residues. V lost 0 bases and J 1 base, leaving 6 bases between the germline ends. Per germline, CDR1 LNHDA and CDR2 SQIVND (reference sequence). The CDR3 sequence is CASSIDGANTEAFF. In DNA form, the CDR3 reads TGTGCCAGTAGTATAGATGGGGCGAACACTGAAGCTTTCTTT.

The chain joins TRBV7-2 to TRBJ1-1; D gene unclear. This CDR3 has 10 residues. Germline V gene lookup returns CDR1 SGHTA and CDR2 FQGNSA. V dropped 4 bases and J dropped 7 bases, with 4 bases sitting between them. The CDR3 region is CASSWSEAFF. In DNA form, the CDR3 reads TGTGCCAGCAGCTGGAGTGAAGCTTTCTTT.

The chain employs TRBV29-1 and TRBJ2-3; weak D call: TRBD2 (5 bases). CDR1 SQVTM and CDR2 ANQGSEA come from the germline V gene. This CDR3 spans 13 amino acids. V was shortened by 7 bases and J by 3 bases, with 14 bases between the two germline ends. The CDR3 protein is CSAPALVTDTQYF. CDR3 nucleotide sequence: TGCAGCGCCCCTGCACTAGTTACAGATACGCAGTATTTT.

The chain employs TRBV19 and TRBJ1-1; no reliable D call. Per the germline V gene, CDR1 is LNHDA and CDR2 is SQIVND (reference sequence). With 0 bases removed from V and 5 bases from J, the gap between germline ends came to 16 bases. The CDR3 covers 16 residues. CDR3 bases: TGTGCCAGTAGTATAGATTCCGGGATCTGGGAAACTGAAGCTTTCTTT. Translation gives CASSIDSGIWETEAFF.

For the CDR3, the DNA is TGCGCCAGCAGAGGGGGATTGAACACTGAAGCTTTCTTT. Amino acid sequence: CASRGGLNTEAFF. This chain joins TRBV5-1 and TRBJ1-1; a possible D gene is TRBD1 (6 bases). Germline-derived CDR1 and CDR2 are SGHRS and YFSETQ. V lost 5 bases and J lost 0, with 8 bases in between. The CDR3 totals 13 residues.

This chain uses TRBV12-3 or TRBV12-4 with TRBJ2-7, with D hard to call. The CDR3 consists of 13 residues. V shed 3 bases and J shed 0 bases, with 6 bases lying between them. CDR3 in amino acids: CASSFYDSYEQYF. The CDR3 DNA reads TGTGCCAGCAGTTTCTACGACTCCTACGAGCAGTACTTC.

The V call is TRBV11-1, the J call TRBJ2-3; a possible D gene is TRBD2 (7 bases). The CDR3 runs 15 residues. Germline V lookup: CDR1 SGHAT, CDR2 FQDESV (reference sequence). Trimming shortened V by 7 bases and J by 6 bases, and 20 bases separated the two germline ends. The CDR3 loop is CASTGFVGGGDTQYF. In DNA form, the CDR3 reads TGTGCCAGCACCGGATTTGTAGGGGGAGGGGATACGCAGTATTTT.

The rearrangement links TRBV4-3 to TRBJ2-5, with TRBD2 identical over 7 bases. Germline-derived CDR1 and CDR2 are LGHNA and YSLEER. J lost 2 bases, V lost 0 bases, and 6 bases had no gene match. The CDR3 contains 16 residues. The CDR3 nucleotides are TGCGCCAGCAGCCAAGATCTAGCGGCTAATCAAGAGACCCAGTACTTC. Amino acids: CASSQDLAANQETQYF.

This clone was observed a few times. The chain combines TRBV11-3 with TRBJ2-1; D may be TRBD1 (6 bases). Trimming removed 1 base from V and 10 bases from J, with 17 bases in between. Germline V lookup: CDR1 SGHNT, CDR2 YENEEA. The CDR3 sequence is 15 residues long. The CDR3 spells CASSLGLRGMEEQFF. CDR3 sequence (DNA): TGTGCCAGCAGCTTAGGGCTTAGGGGGATGGAGGAGCAGTTCTTC.

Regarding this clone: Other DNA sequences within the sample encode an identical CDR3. CDR3 nucleotides: TGTGCCTGGAGTGTCAGGGCCACCGGGAATGAGCAGTTCTTC. Translating it yields CAWSVRATGNEQFF. This chain joins TRBV30 and TRBJ2-1; possibly TRBD1 for D (5 bases). V was clipped by 0 bases and J by 7 bases, with 13 bases between them. The germline V gene has CDR1 GTSNPN and CDR2 SVGIG (reference sequence). The CDR3 sequence is 14 residues long.

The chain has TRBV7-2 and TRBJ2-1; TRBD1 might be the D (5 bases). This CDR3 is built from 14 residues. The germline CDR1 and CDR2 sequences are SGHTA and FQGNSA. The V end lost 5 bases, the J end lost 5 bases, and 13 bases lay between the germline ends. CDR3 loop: CASSTGFPHNEQFF. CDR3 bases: TGTGCCAGCAGCACAGGTTTCCCTCACAATGAGCAGTTCTTC.

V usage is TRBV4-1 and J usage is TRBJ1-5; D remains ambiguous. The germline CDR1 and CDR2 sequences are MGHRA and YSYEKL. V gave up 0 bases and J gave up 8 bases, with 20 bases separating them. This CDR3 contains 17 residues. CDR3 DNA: TGCGCCAGCAGCCAAGATACCCAGGTGGCAGTAAAGAAGCCCCAGCATTTT. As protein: CASSQDTQVAVKKPQHF.

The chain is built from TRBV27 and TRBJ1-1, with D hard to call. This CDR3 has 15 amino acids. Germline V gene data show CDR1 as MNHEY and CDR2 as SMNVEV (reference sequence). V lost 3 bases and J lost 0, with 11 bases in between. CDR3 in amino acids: CASSFSPPMNTEAFF. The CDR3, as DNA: TGTGCCAGCAGTTTCTCCCCACCTATGAACACTGAAGCTTTCTTT.

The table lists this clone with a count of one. DNA for the CDR3: TGTGCCAGCAGCTTATATCTTGGCGGGCCGATCAGCACCGGGGAGCTGTTTTTT. It specifies CASSLYLGGPISTGELFF. This chain links TRBV7-7 with TRBJ2-2; D may be TRBD2 (5 bases). The CDR3 has 18 amino acids. V was cut by 2 bases and J by 4 bases, with 20 bases left in between. CDR1 is SSHAT and CDR2 is FNYEAQ in the germline V gene (reference sequence).

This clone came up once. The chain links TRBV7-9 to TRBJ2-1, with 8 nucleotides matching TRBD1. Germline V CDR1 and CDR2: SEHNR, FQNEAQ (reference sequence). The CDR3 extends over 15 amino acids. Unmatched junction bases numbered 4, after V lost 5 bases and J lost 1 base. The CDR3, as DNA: TGTGCCAGCAGCGATACAGGGGGTTCCTACAATGAGCAGTTCTTC. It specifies CASSDTGGSYNEQFF.

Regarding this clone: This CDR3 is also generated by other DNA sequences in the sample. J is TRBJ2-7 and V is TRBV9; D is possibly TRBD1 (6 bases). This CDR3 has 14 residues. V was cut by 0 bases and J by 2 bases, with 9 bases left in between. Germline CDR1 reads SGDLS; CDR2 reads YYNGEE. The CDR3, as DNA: TGTGCCAGCAGCGTAGCAGGGGCGGCCTACGAGCAGTACTTC. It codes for CASSVAGAAYEQYF.

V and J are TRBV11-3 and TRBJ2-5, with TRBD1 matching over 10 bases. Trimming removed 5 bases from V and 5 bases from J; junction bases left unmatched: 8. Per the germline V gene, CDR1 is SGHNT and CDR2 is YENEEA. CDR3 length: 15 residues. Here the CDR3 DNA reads TGTGCCAGCAGCCCCGGGACAGGGGTTGGGGAGACCCAGTACTTC. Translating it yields CASSPGTGVGETQYF.